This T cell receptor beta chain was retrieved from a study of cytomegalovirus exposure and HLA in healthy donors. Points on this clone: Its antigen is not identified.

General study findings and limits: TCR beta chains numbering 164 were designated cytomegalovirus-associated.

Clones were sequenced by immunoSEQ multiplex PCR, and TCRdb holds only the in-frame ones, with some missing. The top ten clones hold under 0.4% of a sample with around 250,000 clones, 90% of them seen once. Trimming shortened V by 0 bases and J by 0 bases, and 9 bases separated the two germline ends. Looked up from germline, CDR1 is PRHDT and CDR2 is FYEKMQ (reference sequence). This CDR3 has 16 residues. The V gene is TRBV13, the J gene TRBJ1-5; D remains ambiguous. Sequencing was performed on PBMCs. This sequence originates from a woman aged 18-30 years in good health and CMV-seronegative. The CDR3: CASSLGGPYSNQPQHF. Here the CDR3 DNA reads TGTGCCAGCAGCTTAGGGGGCCCATATAGCAATCAGCCCCAGCATTTT. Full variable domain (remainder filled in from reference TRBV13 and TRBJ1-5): AAGVIQSPRHLIKEKRETATLKCYPIPRHDTVYWYQQGPGQDPQFLISFYEKMQSDKGSIPDRFSAQQFSDYHSELNMSSLELGDSALYFCASSLGGPYSNQPQHFGDGTRLSIL.